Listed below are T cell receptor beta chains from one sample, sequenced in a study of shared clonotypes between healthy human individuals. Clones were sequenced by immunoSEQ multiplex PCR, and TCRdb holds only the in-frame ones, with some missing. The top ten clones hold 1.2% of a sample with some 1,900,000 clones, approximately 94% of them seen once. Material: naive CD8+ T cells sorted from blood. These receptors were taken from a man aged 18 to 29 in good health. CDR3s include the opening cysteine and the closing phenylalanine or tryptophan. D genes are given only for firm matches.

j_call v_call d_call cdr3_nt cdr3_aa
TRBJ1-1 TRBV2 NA TGTGCCAGCAGTGATCCGAGACACACGAACACTGAAGCTTTCTTT CASSDPRHTNTEAFF
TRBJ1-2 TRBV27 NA NA CASSTSDGHYGYTF
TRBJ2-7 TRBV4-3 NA TGCGCCAGCAGCCAAGAGAATAACCCCTACGAGCAGTACTTC CASSQENNPYEQYF
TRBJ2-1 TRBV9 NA TGTGCCAGCAGCGTAGTAGGACTCCCCAATGAGCAGTTCTTC CASSVVGLPNEQFF
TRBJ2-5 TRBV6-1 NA TGTGCCAGCAGTGAATGGCCACCACAAGAGACCCAGTACTTC CASSEWPPQETQYF
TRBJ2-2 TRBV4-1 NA TGCGCCAGCAGCCAAGTAGCGTTCGCGAACACCGGGGAGCTGTTTTTT CASSQVAFANTGELFF
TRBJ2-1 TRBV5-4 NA TGTGCCAGCAGCTTGTGGGGGCCCCAGAACAATGAGCAGTTCTTC CASSLWGPQNNEQFF
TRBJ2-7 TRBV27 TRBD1 TGTGCCAGCAGTTGGGACAGGTCCTACGAGCAGTACTTC CASSWDRSYEQYF
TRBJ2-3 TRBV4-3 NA TGCGCCAGCAGCCAGACGTCCGATATTCTAGATACGCAGTATTTT CASSQTSDILDTQYF
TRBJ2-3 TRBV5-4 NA TGTGCCAGCAGCTTTGACATGGGGCCAGATACGCAGTATTTT CASSFDMGPDTQYF
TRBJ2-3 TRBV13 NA TGTGCCAGCAGCTCCCCTTCGGGGGAACCTCTGCGGATAGATACGCAGTATTTT CASSSPSGEPLRIDTQYF
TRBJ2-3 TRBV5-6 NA TGTGCCAGCAGCTGGGACACCAGTCCAGATACGCAGTATTTT CASSWDTSPDTQYF
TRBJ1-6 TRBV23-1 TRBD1 TGCGCCAGCAGTCAATCGGGACAGGGGGATAATTCACCCCTCCACTTT CASSQSGQGDNSPLHF
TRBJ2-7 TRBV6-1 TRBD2 TGTGCCAGCAGTGGGCTAGCGGACTTCTACGAGCAGTACTTC CASSGLADFYEQYF
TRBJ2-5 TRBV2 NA TGTGCCAGCAGCGAAGAACGGCATCCCGGGACTGTGTACCAAGAGACCCAGTACTTC CASSEERHPGTVYQETQYF